This is a list of T cell receptor beta chains from one sample in a study of blood T cells in healthy people across ages. TCRdb fed the 5' RACE reads into MiXCR, producing one record per CDR3 protein. Here the sample spans roughly 700,000 distinct CDR3 sequences, 25% being singletons. In addition, the sample was reused for a study of T cells of mothers and their children.

Sequenced input: blood. These receptors all come from a boy aged 10-17 years in good health. Both conserved end residues are part of each CDR3. The D gene is left open where the match is weak. For some rows the clone size is stated as once, few or many, or as a class when expanded; others skip it.

D: TRBD2
V: TRBV2
J: TRBJ2-3
size: .
DNA: TGTGCCAGCAGTGATCGACCGGGACTAGCGGGGGAAGATACGCAGTATTTT
CDR3: CASSDRPGLAGEDTQYF

D: .
V: TRBV29-1
J: TRBJ2-1
size: .
DNA: TGCAGCGTTGAGGCGCAGGGAGAGCAGTTCTTC
CDR3: CSVEAQGEQFF

D: .
V: TRBV7-9
J: TRBJ2-7
size: .
DNA: TGTGCCAGCAGCTTTATCTACGAGCAGTACTTC
CDR3: CASSFIYEQYF

D: .
V: TRBV29-1
J: TRBJ1-2
size: .
DNA: TGCAGCGTTGAGGCGCCCCCCGGAACGGCGGATGCCGGCTACACCTTC
CDR3: CSVEAPPGTADAGYTF

D: .
V: TRBV6-2/TRBV6-3
J: TRBJ2-5
size: .
DNA: TGTGCCAGCGGGTCGACGGGCGAGACCCAGTACTTC
CDR3: CASGSTGETQYF

D: .
V: TRBV4-2
J: TRBJ2-1
size: .
DNA: TGTGCCAGCAGCCAAGATCTAAACCGCAATGAGCAGTTCTTC
CDR3: CASSQDLNRNEQFF

D: .
V: TRBV28
J: TRBJ2-1
size: .
DNA: TGTGCCAGCAGTTTATTAGACGGGAGTGGGTCCAATGAGCAGTTCTTC
CDR3: CASSLLDGSGSNEQFF

D: TRBD2
V: TRBV12-3/TRBV12-4
J: TRBJ2-5
size: many
DNA: TGTGCCAGCAGTTTGATTAGCGGGGCCCAAGAGACCCAGTACTTC
CDR3: CASSLISGAQETQYF

D: .
V: TRBV27
J: TRBJ1-3
size: few
DNA: TGTGCCAGCAGTTTATCGGGGGGGGTCTTGTCTGGAAACACCATATATTTT
CDR3: CASSLSGGVLSGNTIYF

D: .
V: TRBV2
J: TRBJ2-5
size: .
DNA: TGTGCCAGCAGTGGTTGGACCCCGGGAGAGACCCAGTACTTC
CDR3: CASSGWTPGETQYF

D: TRBD1
V: TRBV6-1
J: TRBJ1-4
size: .
DNA: TGTGCCAGCAGAAGGACAGGGGAGGGTGAAAAACTGTTTTTT
CDR3: CASRRTGEGEKLFF

D: .
V: TRBV5-1
J: TRBJ2-5
size: few
DNA: TGCGCCAGCAGCTTGGCCGCTACAGAGACCCAGTACTTC
CDR3: CASSLAATETQYF

D: .
V: TRBV20-1
J: TRBJ1-3
size: few
DNA: TGCAGTGCTAGGGATGCCCTCGGGAGAGTCGCGGGCACCATATATTTT
CDR3: CSARDALGRVAGTIYF

D: .
V: TRBV11-1
J: TRBJ2-2
size: .
DNA: TGTGCCAGCAGCTTAGCGGGAGTATCGATCGGGGAGCTGTTTTTT
CDR3: CASSLAGVSIGELFF

D: TRBD1
V: TRBV10-3
J: TRBJ1-1
size: .
DNA: TGTGCCATCAGTGAGGGGGGACAGGGAATCACTGAAGCTTTCTTT
CDR3: CAISEGGQGITEAFF

D: TRBD2
V: TRBV11-1
J: TRBJ2-1
size: .
DNA: TGTGCCAGCAGCTTAGGACTAGCGGGACAGAGCTCCTACAATGAGCAGTTCTTC
CDR3: CASSLGLAGQSSYNEQFF

D: .
V: TRBV2
J: TRBJ1-4
size: .
DNA: TGTGCCAGCAGGGCACGGGACGGCCAACTGAATGAAAAACTGTTTTTT
CDR3: CASRARDGQLNEKLFF

D: .
V: TRBV6-6
J: TRBJ1-6
size: few
DNA: TGTGCCAGCAGTTACCAAGTTGGGGGCAATTCACCCCTCCACTTT
CDR3: CASSYQVGGNSPLHF

D: TRBD1
V: TRBV5-1
J: TRBJ1-4
size: .
DNA: TGCGCCAGCAGCAAGACAGGGGGTGGAGAAAAACTGTTTTTT
CDR3: CASSKTGGGEKLFF

D: .
V: TRBV4-1
J: TRBJ1-4
size: many
DNA: TGCGCCAGCAGCCAAGTCATAGGCGAAAAACTGTTTTTT
CDR3: CASSQVIGEKLFF

D: .
V: TRBV7-2
J: TRBJ1-1
size: .
DNA: TGTGCCAGCAGCTTTCAAAAGAACACTGAAGCTTTCTTT
CDR3: CASSFQKNTEAFF

D: .
V: TRBV6-5
J: TRBJ2-7
size: .
DNA: TGTGCCAGCAGTTTGGGACCGGACGAGCAGTACTTC
CDR3: CASSLGPDEQYF

D: .
V: TRBV5-6
J: TRBJ2-1
size: .
DNA: TGTGCCAGCAGCTTGCCGCAATTAATTGGTGAGCAGTTCTTC
CDR3: CASSLPQLIGEQFF

D: .
V: TRBV2
J: TRBJ2-5
size: .
DNA: TGTGCCAGCAGCGGCGCAAGTACCCAGTACTTC
CDR3: CASSGASTQYF

D: .
V: TRBV5-1
J: TRBJ1-4
size: few
DNA: TGCGCCAGCAGCATTCGGACAGACCACCGGGCAACTAATGAAAAACTGTTTTTT
CDR3: CASSIRTDHRATNEKLFF

D: TRBD2
V: TRBV6-1
J: TRBJ2-1
size: .
DNA: TGTGCCAGCAGTGGAGCGACTAGCGGCTCCTACAATGAGCAGTTCTTC
CDR3: CASSGATSGSYNEQFF

D: .
V: TRBV7-2
J: TRBJ2-1
size: few
DNA: TGTGCCAGCAGCTTACCTTCCAGATTGGGGGAGCAGTTCTTC
CDR3: CASSLPSRLGEQFF

D: .
V: TRBV12-3/TRBV12-4
J: TRBJ1-2
size: .
DNA: TGTGCCAGCAGTCCTAGGCTACAGCGCTTCACCTTC
CDR3: CASSPRLQRFTF

D: TRBD2
V: TRBV10-3
J: TRBJ2-7
size: few
DNA: TGTGCCATCAGCAAACAGGTAGCGGGCTACGAGCAGTACTTC
CDR3: CAISKQVAGYEQYF

D: TRBD2
V: TRBV29-1
J: TRBJ2-7
size: few
DNA: TGCAGCGTCGCTAGCGGGGGGGCTGGAGAGCAGTACTTC
CDR3: CSVASGGAGEQYF

D: .
V: TRBV11-2
J: TRBJ2-1
size: .
DNA: TGTGCCAGCATCCTTACTCCCTCCTACAATGAGCAGTTCTTC
CDR3: CASILTPSYNEQFF

D: .
V: TRBV12-3/TRBV12-4
J: TRBJ2-7
size: few
DNA: TGTGCCAGCAGCCCCTCTGTCAACGAGCAGTACTTC
CDR3: CASSPSVNEQYF

D: TRBD1
V: TRBV19
J: TRBJ1-2
size: few
DNA: TGCGCCACCTTGCGACAGGGGGTGGACTATGGCTACACCTTC
CDR3: CATLRQGVDYGYTF

D: .
V: TRBV2
J: TRBJ2-3
size: .
DNA: TGTGCCAGCAGTGAGGGGATTTTTAGCACAGATACGCAGTATTTT
CDR3: CASSEGIFSTDTQYF

D: .
V: TRBV20-1
J: TRBJ2-5
size: .
DNA: TGCAGTGCCCAATATGGGAACCAAGAGACCCAGTACTTC
CDR3: CSAQYGNQETQYF

D: .
V: TRBV3-1
J: TRBJ2-5
size: once
DNA: TGTGCCAGCAGCCCCCCAGTAGGAGGAGGTGGAGAGACCCAGTACTTC
CDR3: CASSPPVGGGGETQYF

D: TRBD1
V: TRBV4-2
J: TRBJ1-2
size: few
DNA: TGTGCCAGCAGCCAAGAGCAAGGGGGCGTACCCTACTATGGCTACACCTTC
CDR3: CASSQEQGGVPYYGYTF

D: .
V: TRBV7-2
J: TRBJ1-4
size: .
DNA: TGTGCCAGCAGCCAGGGCAGGGCGAATGAAAAACTGTTTTTT
CDR3: CASSQGRANEKLFF

D: .
V: TRBV4-1
J: TRBJ2-5
size: .
DNA: TGCGCCAGCAGCCAAGATAAGGGGCGCGAGACCCAGTACTTC
CDR3: CASSQDKGRETQYF